The clone carrying this TCR beta chain was seen many times. Its antigen is not known. These data originate in a study of T-cell reconstitution after alpha-beta-depleted transplantation in children. General study results and limits: As was reported, about two months after transplant, alpha-beta T cells came from several hundred expanded graft clones. From newly produced T cells came most of the T-cell counts and diversity one year after transplant. The origin of high day-60 TCRbeta diversity in some patients lay in surviving recipient T cells and thymic progenitors.

Unique molecular identifiers tagged the TCRbeta library. TCRdb independently ran MiXCR on the PCR reads; one entry per CDR3 protein. The sample records approximately 190,000 distinct CDR3 sequences, 5% to 7.5% being singletons. Trimming removed 5 bases from V and 5 bases from J, with 9 bases in between. The CDR3 has 12 residues. CDR1 and CDR2 (germline): SGHTA, FQGTGA. This sequence joins TRBV7-3 and TRBJ1-2; D is unclear. The material was PBMCs, obtained before TCRalphabeta/CD19-depleted stem cell transplant. This sequence originates from a girl less than two years old with combined immunodeficiency, due to receive a stem cell transplant. CDR3 sequence: CASSPDGYGYTF. The CDR3 DNA is TGTGCCAGCAGCCCAGACGGATATGGCTACACCTTC.